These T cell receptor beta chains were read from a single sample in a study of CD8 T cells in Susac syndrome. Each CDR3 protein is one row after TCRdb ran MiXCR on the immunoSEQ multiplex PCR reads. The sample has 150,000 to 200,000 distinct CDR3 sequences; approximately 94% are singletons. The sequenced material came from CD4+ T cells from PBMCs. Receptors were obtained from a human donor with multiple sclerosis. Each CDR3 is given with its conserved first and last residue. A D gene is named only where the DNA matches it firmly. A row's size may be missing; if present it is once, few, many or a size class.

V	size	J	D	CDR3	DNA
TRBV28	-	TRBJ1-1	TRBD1	CASSPPPGTANTEAFF	TGTGCCAGCAGTCCGCCGCCCGGGACAGCGAACACTGAAGCTTTCTTT
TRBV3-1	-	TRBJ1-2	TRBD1	CASSLAGTGDHYTF	TGTGCCAGCAGCCTAGCCGGGACAGGGGATCACTACACCTTC
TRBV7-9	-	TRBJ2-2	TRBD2	CASSLGASGRNTGELFF	TGTGCCAGCAGCTTAGGCGCTAGCGGGAGGAACACCGGGGAGCTGTTTTTT
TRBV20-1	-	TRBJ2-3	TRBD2	CSAEAGVTDTQYF	TGCAGTGCTGAAGCGGGAGTCACAGATACGCAGTATTTT
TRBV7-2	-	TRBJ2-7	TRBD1	CASSSRGTGSYEQYF	TGTGCCAGCAGCTCGAGAGGGACAGGGTCTTACGAGCAGTACTTC
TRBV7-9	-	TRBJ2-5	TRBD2	CASSSLAGGMETQYF	TGTGCCAGCAGCTCCCTAGCGGGAGGCATGGAGACCCAGTACTTC
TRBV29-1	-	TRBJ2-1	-	CSVGGGTTSYNEQFF	TGCAGCGTGGGGGGCGGGACAACCTCCTACAATGAGCAGTTCTTC
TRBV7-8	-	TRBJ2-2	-	CASSLSSEGELFF	TGTGCCAGCAGCTTGAGCTCGGAGGGGGAGCTGTTTTTT
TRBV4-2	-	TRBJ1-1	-	CASSQDFVGDTEAFF	TGTGCCAGCAGCCAAGACTTCGTGGGGGACACTGAAGCTTTCTTT
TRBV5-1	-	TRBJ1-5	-	CASSWGDGNQPQHF	TGCGCCAGCAGTTGGGGTGACGGCAATCAGCCCCAGCATTTT
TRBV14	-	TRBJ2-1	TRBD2	CASSRSGRPYNEQFF	TGTGCCAGCAGCCGTAGCGGGAGACCATACAATGAGCAGTTCTTC
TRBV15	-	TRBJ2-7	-	CATSPMGEFGSYEQYF	TGTGCCACCAGCCCGATGGGAGAGTTCGGCTCCTACGAGCAGTACTTC
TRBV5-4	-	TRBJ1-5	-	CASSLGVSNQPQHF	TGTGCCAGCAGCTTAGGGGTTAGCAATCAGCCCCAGCATTTT
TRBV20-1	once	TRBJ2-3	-	CSATEGSDTQYF	TGCAGTGCGACCGAGGGATCAGATACGCAGTATTTT
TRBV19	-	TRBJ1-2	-	CASSLVIFRQGYTF	TGTGCCAGTAGCCTAGTAATTTTCCGGCAGGGCTACACCTTC
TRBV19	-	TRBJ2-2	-	CASSKREYGGELFF	TGTGCCAGTAGCAAACGGGAGTATGGCGGGGAGCTGTTTTTT
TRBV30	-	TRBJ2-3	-	CAWTSAADTQYF	TGTGCCTGGACTAGCGCGGCAGATACGCAGTATTTT
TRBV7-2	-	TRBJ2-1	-	CASSPLTEQFF	TGTGCCAGCAGCCCCCTCACTGAGCAGTTCTTC
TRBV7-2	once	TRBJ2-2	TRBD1	CASSLYRQGLGGELFF	TGTGCCAGCAGCTTATACCGACAGGGGCTAGGCGGGGAGCTGTTTTTT
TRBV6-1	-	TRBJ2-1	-	CASTQRRGRMDNEQFF	TGTGCCAGCACCCAACGGAGGGGAAGGATGGACAATGAGCAGTTCTTC
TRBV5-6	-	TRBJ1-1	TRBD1	CASSSTRQGWTEAFF	TGTGCCAGCAGCTCAACCCGACAGGGGTGGACTGAAGCTTTCTTT
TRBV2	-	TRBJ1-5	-	CASSELGQSHQPQHF	TGTGCCAGCAGTGAGTTGGGACAATCTCATCAGCCCCAGCATTTT
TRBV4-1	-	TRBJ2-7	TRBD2	CASSQGEREAYEQYF	TGCGCCAGCAGCCAAGGAGAGCGGGAGGCCTACGAGCAGTACTTC
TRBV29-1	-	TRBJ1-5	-	CSARDTNQPQHF	TGCAGCGCCCGTGACACCAATCAGCCCCAGCATTTT
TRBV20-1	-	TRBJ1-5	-	CSVARANQPQHF	TGCAGTGTGGCCAGGGCCAATCAGCCCCAGCATTTT
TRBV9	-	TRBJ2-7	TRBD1	CASSVMTGWRHEQYF	TGTGCCAGCAGCGTTATGACAGGGTGGCGCCACGAGCAGTACTTC
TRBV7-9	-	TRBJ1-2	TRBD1	CASSSRQGATYGYTF	TGTGCCAGCAGCTCTCGACAGGGGGCCACTTATGGCTACACCTTC
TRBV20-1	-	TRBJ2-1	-	CSSSHGSYEQFF	TGCAGCTCCTCTCACGGGAGTTATGAGCAGTTCTTC
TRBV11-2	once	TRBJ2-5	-	CASRLQETQYF	TGTGCCAGCAGGCTCCAAGAGACCCAGTACTTC
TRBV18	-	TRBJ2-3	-	CASSPLARDTQYF	TGTGCCAGCTCACCCCTCGCGAGAGATACGCAGTATTTT
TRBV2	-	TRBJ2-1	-	CASRADFNEQFF	TGTGCCAGCAGGGCCGATTTCAATGAGCAGTTCTTC
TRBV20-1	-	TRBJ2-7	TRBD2	CSASSGRGSYEQYF	TGCAGTGCTTCTAGCGGGAGGGGGTCCTACGAGCAGTACTTC
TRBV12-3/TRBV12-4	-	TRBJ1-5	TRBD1	CASRLQGDQPQHF	TGTGCCAGCAGGCTACAGGGGGATCAGCCCCAGCATTTT
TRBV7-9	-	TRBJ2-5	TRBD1	CASSPGQGKETQYF	TGTGCCAGCAGCCCGGGACAGGGGAAAGAGACCCAGTACTTC
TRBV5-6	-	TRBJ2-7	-	CASSSRPGSFSYEQYF	TGTGCCAGCAGCTCGAGACCGGGTTCCTTTTCTTACGAGCAGTACTTC
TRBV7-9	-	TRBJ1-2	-	CASSPRVHYGYTF	TGTGCCAGCAGCCCGAGGGTCCACTATGGCTACACCTTC
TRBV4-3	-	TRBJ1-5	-	CASSQDLNRGTVWRPQHF	TGCGCCAGCAGCCAAGATTTAAATAGGGGGACGGTTTGGAGGCCCCAGCATTTT
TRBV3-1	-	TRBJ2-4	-	CASSQDGGNIQYF	TGTGCCAGCAGCCAAGACGGGGGAAACATTCAGTACTTC
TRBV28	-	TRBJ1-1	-	CASSLSLSRGTEAFF	TGTGCCAGCAGTTTAAGCCTGAGTAGGGGCACTGAAGCTTTCTTT
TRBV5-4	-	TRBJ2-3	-	CASSLKAGPDTQYF	TGTGCCAGCAGCTTGAAGGCAGGCCCAGATACGCAGTATTTT
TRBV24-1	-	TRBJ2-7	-	CATSDLEGPFYEQYF	TGTGCCACCAGTGATTTGGAGGGTCCGTTTTACGAGCAGTACTTC
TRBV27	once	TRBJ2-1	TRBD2	CASSLLAGGRNEQFF	TGTGCCAGCAGCCTACTAGCGGGAGGGCGCAATGAGCAGTTCTTC
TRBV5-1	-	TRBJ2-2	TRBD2	CASSSTGTSLTGELFF	TGCGCCAGCAGCTCAACCGGGACTAGCTTGACCGGGGAGCTGTTTTTT
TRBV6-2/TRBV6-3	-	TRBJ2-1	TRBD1	CASSYSGTGLYEQFF	TGTGCCAGCAGTTACTCCGGGACAGGGTTGTATGAGCAGTTCTTC
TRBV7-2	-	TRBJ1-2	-	CASSLVGRDGYTF	TGTGCCAGCAGCTTAGTTGGAAGGGATGGCTACACCTTC
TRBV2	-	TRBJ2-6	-	CASSESPSSGANVLTF	TGTGCCAGCAGTGAAAGCCCGAGCTCTGGGGCCAACGTCCTGACTTTC
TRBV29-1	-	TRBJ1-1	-	CSVGAGQGAEAFF	TGCAGCGTTGGGGCGGGGCAAGGGGCTGAAGCTTTCTTT
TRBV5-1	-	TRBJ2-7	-	CASSLVGLSSYEQYF	TGCGCCAGCAGCTTGGTTGGGCTCAGTTCCTACGAGCAGTACTTC
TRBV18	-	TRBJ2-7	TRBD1	CASSPGTGLTYEQYF	TGTGCCAGCTCACCGGGGACAGGGTTAACCTACGAGCAGTACTTC
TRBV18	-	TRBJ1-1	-	CASSLNVLNTEAFF	TGTGCCAGCTCACTAAACGTGCTGAACACTGAAGCTTTCTTT
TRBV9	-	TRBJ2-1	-	CASSARTNNEQFF	TGTGCCAGCAGCGCCCGGACCAACAATGAGCAGTTCTTC
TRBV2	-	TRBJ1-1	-	CASRSEGDGRNTEAFF	TGTGCCAGCAGATCTGAGGGGGACGGGAGGAACACTGAAGCTTTCTTT
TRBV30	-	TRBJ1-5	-	CAWSVTGNQPQHF	TGTGCCTGGAGTGTTACGGGCAATCAGCCCCAGCATTTT
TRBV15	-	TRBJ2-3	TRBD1	CAQGTGGRNSTDTQYF	TGTGCCCAGGGAACAGGGGGGCGGAATAGCACAGATACGCAGTATTTT
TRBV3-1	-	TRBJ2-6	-	CASSRGRMGSGANVLTF	TGTGCCAGCAGCCGAGGGAGGATGGGTTCTGGGGCCAACGTCCTGACTTTC
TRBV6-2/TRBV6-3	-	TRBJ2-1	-	CASSYTTRSNEQFF	TGTGCCAGCAGTTACACGACTAGGTCCAATGAGCAGTTCTTC
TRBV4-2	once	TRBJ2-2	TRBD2	CASSFSSGGIGELFF	TGTGCCAGCAGCTTCTCTAGCGGGGGCATCGGGGAGCTGTTTTTT
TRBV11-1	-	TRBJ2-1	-	CASSLRTARANEQFF	TGTGCCAGCAGCTTAAGGACGGCCAGAGCCAATGAGCAGTTCTTC
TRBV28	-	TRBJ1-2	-	CASSLHPAPYGYTF	TGTGCCAGCAGTTTACACCCAGCCCCTTATGGCTACACCTTC